Listed below are T cell receptor beta chains from one sample, sequenced in a study of blood T cell repertoires in COVID-19. Measured with immunoSEQ multiplex PCR; TCRdb has only the in-frame clones, and not every one. Among approximately 240,000 clones listed, over 80% were seen once. Sequencing was performed on PBMCs or T cells enriched from blood (not recorded which). The receptors come from a young woman who had recovered from COVID-19. The conserved cysteine and the conserved F or W are not part of the CDR3 here. Size is omitted from some rows. Given values are once, few, many or a class for expanded clones.

J: TRBJ1-5
size: -
V: TRBV27
CDR3: ASRDTGGRQPQH

J: TRBJ2-1
size: -
V: TRBV5-4
CDR3: ASSFSGGAYGEQF

J: TRBJ1-2
size: -
V: TRBV3-1/TRBV3-2
CDR3: ASSQGGRGSYGYT

J: TRBJ2-3
size: once
V: TRBV27
CDR3: ASSLLSGSGADTQY

J: TRBJ1-1
size: -
V: TRBV25-1
CDR3: ASSRDTEAF

J: TRBJ1-1
size: -
V: TRBV29-1
CDR3: SAPQGTKAF

J: TRBJ1-1
size: -
V: TRBV5-1
CDR3: ASSKTENTEAF

J: TRBJ2-3
size: -
V: TRBV28
CDR3: ASSILAVTLDTQY

J: TRBJ2-7
size: once
V: TRBV27
CDR3: ASSFLARGNTEQY

J: TRBJ2-3
size: -
V: TRBV10-2
CDR3: ASGAGPTDTQY

J: TRBJ2-5
size: -
V: TRBV3-1/TRBV3-2
CDR3: ASSQADRSETQY

J: TRBJ1-2
size: -
V: TRBV11-3
CDR3: ASSTWTDPNYGYT

J: TRBJ1-1
size: -
V: TRBV18
CDR3: ASSRNGQGVGTEAF

J: TRBJ2-7
size: -
V: TRBV6-5
CDR3: ASRGTSGTAYEQY

J: TRBJ1-1
size: -
V: TRBV5-1
CDR3: ASSLAPVRTEAF

J: TRBJ2-1
size: -
V: TRBV24-1
CDR3: ATSGTSGSNEQF

J: TRBJ2-7
size: -
V: TRBV7-2
CDR3: ASTLTSGGGEQY

J: TRBJ2-3
size: -
V: TRBV7-3
CDR3: ASSLGAGGSTDTQY

J: TRBJ1-2
size: -
V: TRBV2
CDR3: ASSERQGVDYGYT

J: TRBJ1-1
size: -
V: TRBV9
CDR3: ASSGDPRQDTEAF

J: TRBJ1-1
size: -
V: TRBV19
CDR3: ASSTGGANTEAF

J: TRBJ1-6
size: -
V: TRBV27
CDR3: ASSLMGLDNSPLH

J: TRBJ2-7
size: -
V: TRBV10-3
CDR3: AISVERTVYYEQY

J: TRBJ2-5
size: -
V: TRBV5-1
CDR3: ASNQGETQY

J: TRBJ2-3
size: -
V: TRBV19
CDR3: ASRGNKARASTDTQY

J: TRBJ2-1
size: -
V: TRBV25-1
CDR3: ASRWSLSSYNEQF

J: TRBJ2-1
size: -
V: TRBV12-3/TRBV12-4
CDR3: ASSLTGGEQF

J: TRBJ2-5
size: -
V: TRBV5-3
CDR3: ARSLGLAGGRQETQY

J: TRBJ1-2
size: -
V: TRBV5-1
CDR3: ASCPTGLSGHGYT

J: TRBJ2-7
size: -
V: TRBV7-8
CDR3: ASSLDGQGVGYEQY

J: TRBJ2-7
size: -
V: TRBV4-3
CDR3: ASSQSPPGKQY

J: TRBJ2-1
size: -
V: TRBV15
CDR3: ATSRLTSGSYNEQF

J: TRBJ2-3
size: -
V: TRBV5-5
CDR3: ASTYGASGRWDTQY

J: TRBJ2-2
size: -
V: TRBV2
CDR3: ASSEFRTGELF

J: TRBJ1-5
size: -
V: TRBV4-1
CDR3: ASSQGRQGRRMQPQH